The 17 T cell receptor beta chains below were found in one sample sequenced in a study of post-analysis software for immune sequencing data. Carried by the TCR beta cDNA libraries were unique molecular identifiers. TCRdb reprocessed the PCR reads via MiXCR and lists one record per CDR3 protein. This sample carries around 150,000 distinct CDR3 sequences, about 37% of them seen once, and the ten largest clones take approximately 30%. Source: blood, taken after autologous hematopoietic stem cell transplantation. Every receptor here comes from a girl between 5 and 17 years old with multiple sclerosis.

This chain joins TRBV7-2 and TRBJ1-2; D is perhaps TRBD1 (6 bases). The V gene lost 5 bases and the J gene lost 4 bases, with 14 bases spanning the gap. The CDR3 is 14 residues long. CDR1 SGHTA and CDR2 FQGNSA come from the germline V gene. In nucleotides, the CDR3 is TGTGCCAGCAGCCCCGACAGGAGGGTCTATGGCTACACCTTC. The encoded protein is CASSPDRRVYGYTF.

This chain connects TRBV29-1 to TRBJ2-3; 9 nucleotides agree with TRBD1. Germline-derived CDR1 and CDR2 are SQVTM and ANQGSEA. J lost 1 base, V lost 7 bases, and 9 bases had no gene match. The CDR3 runs 15 residues. CDR3 coding DNA: TGCAGCGCAATCACAGGGGGCGACGGCACAGATACGCAGTATTTT. Residues: CSAITGGDGTDTQYF.

V and J are TRBV29-1 and TRBJ1-1; D unresolved. The CDR3 length is 13 residues. Germline assignment: CDR1 SQVTM and CDR2 ANQGSEA. V lost 4 bases to trimming and J lost 6 bases, with 15 bases between them. The CDR3 sequence: CSVALLSGAEAFF. CDR3 nucleotides: TGCAGCGTTGCCCTCCTCAGTGGGGCTGAAGCTTTCTTT.

This clonotype was recorded a few times. J is TRBJ2-4 and V is TRBV5-6; no reliable D call. Deletions cut 2 bases from V and 0 bases from J, with 6 bases between. Germline values: CDR1 SGHDT, CDR2 YYEEEE. The CDR3 consists of 14 residues. This CDR3 is CASSFSLAKNIQYF. The CDR3 bases are TGTGCCAGCAGCTTTTCCCTAGCCAAAAACATTCAGTACTTC.

This clonotype was seen a handful of times. This sequence joins TRBV5-1 and TRBJ2-5, with 7 bases matching TRBD1. This CDR3 has 14 amino acids. Looked up from germline, CDR1 is SGHRS and CDR2 is YFSETQ. Trimming took 4 bases from V and 2 from J; bases not matched to a gene: 5. CDR3 bases: TGCGCCAGCAGCCGAGGGACAGTACAAGAGACCCAGTACTTC. Its protein product is CASSRGTVQETQYF.

The chain employs TRBV5-1 and TRBJ1-1; D might be TRBD1 (5 bases). The CDR3 is 17 amino acids. Trimming took 0 bases from V and 1 from J, leaving 16 bases between them. Germline V lookup: CDR1 SGHRS, CDR2 YFSETQ. Here the CDR3 DNA reads TGCGCCAGCAGCTTGGAGGGCAGGGCTCGAGCGAACACTGAAGCTTTCTTT. Amino acid sequence: CASSLEGRARANTEAFF.

The J gene is TRBJ2-1, the V gene TRBV15; the D is unclear. V dropped 5 bases and J dropped 2 bases, with 13 bases sitting between them. This CDR3 region has 15 residues. In germline, CDR1 is LNHNV, CDR2 YYDKDF (reference sequence). The CDR3 region has the DNA TGTGCCACCAGCCAAAGACTGGATACCTACAATGAGCAGTTCTTC. Amino acids: CATSQRLDTYNEQFF. The full variable domain, its missing parts supplied by reference TRBV15 and TRBJ2-1, is DAMVIQNPRYQVTQFGKPVTLSCSQTLNHNVMYWYQQKSSQAPKLLFHYYDKDFNNEADTPDNFQSRRPNTSFCFLDIRSPGLGDTAMYLCATSQRLDTYNEQFFGPGTRLTVL.

Note on this clonotype: A much larger clonotype is one base distant, so this may be a read error. This chain links TRBV29-1 with TRBJ2-3; perhaps TRBD1 as D (6 bases). Trimming cost V 3 bases and J 5 bases, with 15 bases left between them. CDR1 and CDR2 (germline): SQVTM, ANQGSEA. CDR3 size: 14 residues. CDR3: CSVDLRTDQDTQYF. In nucleotides, the CDR3 is TGCAGCGTTGACCTCAGGACAGACCAAGATACGCAGTATTTT.

This clonotype was picked up a small number of times. This chain links TRBV28 with TRBJ2-3; TRBD2 matches 11 bases. In germline, CDR1 is MDHEN, CDR2 SYDVKM. The CDR3 extends over 16 amino acids. The V segment lost 6 bases and the J segment 3 bases; nucleotides outside the gene matches: 8. The DNA of the CDR3 is TGTGCCAGCAGGGGATCTAGCGGGAGGAGGACAGATACGCAGTATTTT. As protein: CASRGSSGRRTDTQYF.

Turning to this clonotype: A read error is likely, as this CDR3 ends without the conserved phenylalanine or tryptophan. The chain employs TRBV28 and TRBJ2-5, with D maybe TRBD1 (7 bases). TRBJ2-7 explains the end of the DNA better; the J call may be wrong. This CDR3 is built from 19 residues. Germline CDR1 and CDR2: MDHEN and SYDVKM. The CDR3 loop is CASSAPGTAGGRFQYEQYC. Written as DNA, the CDR3 is TGTGCCAGCAGCGCCCCCGGGACAGCCGGAGGGCGGTTTCAGTACGAGCAGTACTGC.

This chain connects TRBV28 to TRBJ2-1, with TRBD1 matching over 7 bases. After removal of 4 bases from V and 3 bases from J, the junction contained 0 bases not matched to a gene. The CDR3 covers 13 residues. CDR1 and CDR2 from the germline V gene are MDHEN and SYDVKM. DNA of the CDR3: TGTGCCAGCAGTTGGGACAGCTACAATGAGCAGTTCTTC. It yields the protein CASSWDSYNEQFF.

The chain carries TRBV20-1 and TRBJ2-3; D unclear. Germline CDR1 is DFQATT and CDR2 is SNEGSKA (reference sequence). Between the trimmed V and J ends, which lost 3 bases and 2 bases, there was a span of 9 bases. CDR3 size: 13 residues. The CDR3: CSASLRPTDTQYF. Here the CDR3 DNA reads TGCAGTGCTAGTTTGCGTCCCACAGATACGCAGTATTTT.

The chain links TRBV11-2 to TRBJ2-4; 10 positions match TRBD2. The end of the DNA fits TRBJ2-7 better, so the J call may be wrong. The CDR3 covers 17 residues. Looked up from germline, CDR1 is SGHAT and CDR2 is FQNNGV. The CDR3 coding sequence is TGTGCCAGCAGCTTAGGTCCGAGCGGGAGGGTTAGCTACGAGCAGTACTTC. This translates into CASSLGPSGRVSYEQYF.

The chain joins TRBV12-3 or TRBV12-4 to TRBJ2-7, with D perhaps TRBD2 (5 bases). This CDR3 contains 13 residues. With 3 bases removed from V and 5 bases from J, the gap between germline ends came to 11 bases. In DNA, the CDR3 is TGTGCCAGCAGTTTGAGGGCCGGGAACGAGCAGTACTTC. This encodes CASSLRAGNEQYF.

The chain links TRBV20-1 to TRBJ2-1; 7 nucleotides match TRBD2. Germline V gives CDR1 DFQATT, CDR2 SNEGSKA (reference sequence). Trimming cost V 7 bases and J 0 bases; bases outside gene matches: 6. The CDR3 contains 14 residues. CDR3 sequence reads: CSESGLLSYNEQFF. The CDR3, as DNA: TGCAGTGAGTCGGGACTACTCTCCTACAATGAGCAGTTCTTC.

This clonotype was seen just once. The gene calls are TRBV10-1 and TRBJ1-1; a possible D gene is TRBD1 (5 bases). The CDR3 has 14 residues. Trimming took 0 bases from V and 2 from J, leaving 7 bases between them. The germline V gene encodes CDR1 WNHNN and CDR2 SYGVQD (reference sequence). CDR3 residues: CASSESRGNTEAFF. CDR3 DNA: TGCGCCAGCAGTGAGTCAAGGGGCAACACTGAAGCTTTCTTT.

The gene calls are TRBV7-2 and TRBJ2-1; 11 bases align to TRBD2. This CDR3 contains 16 residues. Per the germline V gene, CDR1 is SGHTA and CDR2 is FQGNSA. V gave up 5 bases and J gave up 2 bases; unmatched junction bases: 5. The CDR3 nucleotides are TGTGCCAGCAGCCCCCGGACTAGCGGGCCCTACAATGAGCAGTTCTTC. Protein sequence: CASSPRTSGPYNEQFF.